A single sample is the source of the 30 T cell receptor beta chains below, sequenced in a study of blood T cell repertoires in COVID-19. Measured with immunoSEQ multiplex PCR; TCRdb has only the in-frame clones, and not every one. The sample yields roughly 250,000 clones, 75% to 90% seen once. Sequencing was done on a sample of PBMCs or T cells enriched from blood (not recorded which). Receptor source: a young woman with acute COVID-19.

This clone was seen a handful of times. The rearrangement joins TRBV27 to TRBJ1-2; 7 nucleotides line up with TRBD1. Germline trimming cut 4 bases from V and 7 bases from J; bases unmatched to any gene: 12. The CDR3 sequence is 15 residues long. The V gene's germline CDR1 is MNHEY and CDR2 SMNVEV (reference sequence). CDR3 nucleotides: TGTGCCAGCAGTTCGGGGACAGAAAAAACGGTTGGCTACACCTTC. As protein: CASSSGTEKTVGYTF.

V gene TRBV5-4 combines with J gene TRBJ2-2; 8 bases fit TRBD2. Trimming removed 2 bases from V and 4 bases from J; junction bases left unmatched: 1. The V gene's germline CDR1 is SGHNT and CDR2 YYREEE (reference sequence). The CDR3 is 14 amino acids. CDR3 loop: CASSFGGATGELFF. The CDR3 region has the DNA TGTGCCAGCAGCTTCGGGGGGGCCACCGGGGAGCTGTTTTTT.

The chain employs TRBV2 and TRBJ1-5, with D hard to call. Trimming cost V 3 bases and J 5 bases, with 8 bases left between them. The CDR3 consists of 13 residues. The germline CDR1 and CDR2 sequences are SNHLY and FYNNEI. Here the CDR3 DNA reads TGTGCCAGCAGTGATGGCAGATATCAGCCCCAGCATTTT. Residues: CASSDGRYQPQHF.

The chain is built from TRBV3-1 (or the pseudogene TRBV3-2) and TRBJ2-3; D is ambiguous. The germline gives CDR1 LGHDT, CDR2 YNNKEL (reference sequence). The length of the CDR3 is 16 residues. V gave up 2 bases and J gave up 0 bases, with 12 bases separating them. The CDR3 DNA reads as TGTGCCAGCAGCCAAAGATTGGGCAGTAGCACAGATACGCAGTATTTT. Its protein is CASSQRLGSSTDTQYF.

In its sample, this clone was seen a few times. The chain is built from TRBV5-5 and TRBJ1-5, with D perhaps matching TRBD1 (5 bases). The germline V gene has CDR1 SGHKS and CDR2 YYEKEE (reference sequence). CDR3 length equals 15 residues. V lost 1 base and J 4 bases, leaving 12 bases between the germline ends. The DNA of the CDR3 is TGTGCCAGCAGCTTGCGGGGGTTCGGTAATCAGCCCCAGCATTTT. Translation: CASSLRGFGNQPQHF. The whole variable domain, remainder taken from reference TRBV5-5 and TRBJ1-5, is DAGVTQSPTHLIKTRGQQVTLRCSPISGHKSVSWYQQVLGQGPQFIFQYYEKEERGRGNFPDRFSARQFPNYSSELNVNALLLGDSALYLCASSLRGFGNQPQHFGDGTRLSIL.

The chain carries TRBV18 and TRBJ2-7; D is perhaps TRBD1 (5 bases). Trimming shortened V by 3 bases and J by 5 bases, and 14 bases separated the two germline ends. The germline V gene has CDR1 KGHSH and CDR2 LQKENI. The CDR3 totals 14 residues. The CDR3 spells CASSPEPGIHEQYF. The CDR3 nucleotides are TGTGCCAGCTCACCCGAGCCAGGGATCCACGAGCAGTACTTC. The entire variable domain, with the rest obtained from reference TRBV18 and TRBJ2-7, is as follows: NAGVMQNPRHLVRRRGQEARLRCSPMKGHSHVYWYRQLPEEGLKFMVYLQKENIIDESGMPKERFSAEFPKEGPSILRIQQVVRGDSAAYFCASSPEPGIHEQYFGPGTRLTVT.

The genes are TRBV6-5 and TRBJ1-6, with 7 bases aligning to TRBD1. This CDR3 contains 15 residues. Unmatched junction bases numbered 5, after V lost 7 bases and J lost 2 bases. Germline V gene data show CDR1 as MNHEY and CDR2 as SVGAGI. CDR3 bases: TGTGCCAGCATTGCGACAGGGCCCTATAATTCACCCCTCCACTTT. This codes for CASIATGPYNSPLHF.

The CDR3 DNA reads as TGTGCCAGCAGCCGACAGAACTATAATTCACCCCTCCACTTT. Translating gives CASSRQNYNSPLHF. The chain couples TRBV7-9 to TRBJ1-6; D is perhaps TRBD1 (5 bases). Germline CDR1 is SEHNR and CDR2 is FQNEAQ (reference sequence). The CDR3 sequence is 14 residues long. Trimming stripped 5 bases from V and 3 bases from J, with 8 bases between.

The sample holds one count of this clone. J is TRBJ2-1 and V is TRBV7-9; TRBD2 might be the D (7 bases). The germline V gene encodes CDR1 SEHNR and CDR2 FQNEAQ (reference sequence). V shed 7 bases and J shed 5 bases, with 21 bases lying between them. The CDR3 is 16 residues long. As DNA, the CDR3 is TGTGCCAGCACCCTGCCCCGCGGGGGCCTTAACAATGAGCAGTTCTTC. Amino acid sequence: CASTLPRGGLNNEQFF.

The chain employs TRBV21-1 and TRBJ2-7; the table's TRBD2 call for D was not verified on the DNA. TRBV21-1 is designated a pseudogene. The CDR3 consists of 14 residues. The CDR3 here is CASSNEGGPYEQYF. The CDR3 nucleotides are TGTGCCAGCAGCAATGAGGGGGGGCCCTACGAGCAGTACTTC.

Here the CDR3 reads CATSRGQAEYNEQFF. The CDR3 region has the DNA TGTGCCACCAGCAGGGGACAGGCTGAATACAATGAGCAGTTCTTC. This rearrangement joins TRBV15 to TRBJ2-1; 8 nucleotides align to TRBD1. This CDR3 spans 15 amino acids. J lost 4 bases, V lost 3 bases, and 5 bases had no gene match. CDR1 and CDR2 from the germline V gene are LNHNV and YYDKDF (reference sequence).

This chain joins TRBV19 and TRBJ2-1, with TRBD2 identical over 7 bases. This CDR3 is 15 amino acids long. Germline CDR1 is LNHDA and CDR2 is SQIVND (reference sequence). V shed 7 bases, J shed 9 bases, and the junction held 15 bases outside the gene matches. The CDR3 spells CASTGGLAVSGEQFF. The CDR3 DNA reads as TGTGCCAGTACCGGTGGGCTAGCGGTGTCCGGTGAGCAGTTCTTC.

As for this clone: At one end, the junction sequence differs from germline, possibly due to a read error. The CDR3: CASSLQGGNRPQHF. The CDR3 bases are TGTGCCAGCAGTTTACAGGGGGGTAATCGGCCCCAGCATTTT. J is TRBJ1-5 and V is TRBV28; 7 bases are shared with TRBD1. This CDR3 is built from 14 residues. Looked up from germline, CDR1 is MDHEN and CDR2 is SYDVKM.

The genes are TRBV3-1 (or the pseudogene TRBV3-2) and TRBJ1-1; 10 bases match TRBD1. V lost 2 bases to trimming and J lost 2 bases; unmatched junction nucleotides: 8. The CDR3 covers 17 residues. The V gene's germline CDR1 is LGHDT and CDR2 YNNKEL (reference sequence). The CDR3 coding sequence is TGTGCCAGCAGCCAACTAGGTGGGACAGGGGAAAACACTGAAGCTTTCTTT. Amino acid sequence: CASSQLGGTGENTEAFF.

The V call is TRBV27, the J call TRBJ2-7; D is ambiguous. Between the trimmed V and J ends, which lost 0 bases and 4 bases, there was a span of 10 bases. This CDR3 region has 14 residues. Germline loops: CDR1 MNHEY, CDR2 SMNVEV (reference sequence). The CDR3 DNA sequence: TGTGCCAGCAGTTTATCGAGGTTGGCTTACGAGCAGTACTTC. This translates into CASSLSRLAYEQYF.

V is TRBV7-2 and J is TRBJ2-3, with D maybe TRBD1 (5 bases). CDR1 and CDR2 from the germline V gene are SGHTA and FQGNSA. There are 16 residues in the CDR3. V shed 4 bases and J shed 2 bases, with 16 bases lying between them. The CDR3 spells CASSSKTVVPTDTQYF. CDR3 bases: TGTGCCAGCAGCTCGAAGACAGTAGTACCCACAGATACGCAGTATTTT.

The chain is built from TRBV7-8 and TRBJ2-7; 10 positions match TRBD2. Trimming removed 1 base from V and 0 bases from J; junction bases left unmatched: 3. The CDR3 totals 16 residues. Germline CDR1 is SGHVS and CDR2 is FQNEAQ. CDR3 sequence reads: CASSLGTSGLSYEQYF. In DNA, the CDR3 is TGTGCCAGCAGCTTAGGGACTAGCGGTCTCTCCTACGAGCAGTACTTC.

CDR3 coding DNA: TGTGCCAGCAACCGAGGACAGGGCCGCCTTGCTGAAGCTTTCTTT. Protein sequence: CASNRGQGRLAEAFF. The rearrangement links TRBV7-8 to TRBJ1-1; 8 nucleotides align to TRBD1. The CDR3 totals 15 residues. CDR1 is SGHVS and CDR2 is FQNEAQ in the germline V gene. Trimming cost V 7 bases and J 6 bases; bases outside gene matches: 13.

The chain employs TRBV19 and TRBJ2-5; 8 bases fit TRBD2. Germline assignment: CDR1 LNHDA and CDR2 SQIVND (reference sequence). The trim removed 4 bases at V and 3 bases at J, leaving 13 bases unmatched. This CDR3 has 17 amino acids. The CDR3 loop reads CASSTSRLAGGKETQYF. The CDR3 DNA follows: TGTGCCAGTAGTACATCCCGTCTAGCGGGCGGTAAAGAGACCCAGTACTTC.

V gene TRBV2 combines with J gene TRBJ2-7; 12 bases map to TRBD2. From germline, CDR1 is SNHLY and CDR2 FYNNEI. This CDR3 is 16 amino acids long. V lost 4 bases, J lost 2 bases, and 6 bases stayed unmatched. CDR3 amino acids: CASSAELAGGTYEQYF. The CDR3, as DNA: TGTGCCAGCAGTGCCGAACTAGCGGGGGGAACCTACGAGCAGTACTTC.

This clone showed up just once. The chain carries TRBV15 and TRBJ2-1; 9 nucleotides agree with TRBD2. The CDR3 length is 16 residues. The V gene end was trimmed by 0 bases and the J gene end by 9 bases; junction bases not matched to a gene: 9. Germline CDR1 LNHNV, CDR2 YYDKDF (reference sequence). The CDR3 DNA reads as TGTGCCACCAGCAGAGATCGGGCGGGAGGGAAGAGTGAGCAGTTCTTC. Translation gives CATSRDRAGGKSEQFF.

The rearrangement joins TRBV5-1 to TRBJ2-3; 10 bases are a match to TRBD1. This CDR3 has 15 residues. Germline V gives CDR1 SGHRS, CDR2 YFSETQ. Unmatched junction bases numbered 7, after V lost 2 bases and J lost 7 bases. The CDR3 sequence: CASSLMTGGANTQYF. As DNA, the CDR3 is TGCGCCAGCAGCTTAATGACAGGGGGCGCGAATACGCAGTATTTT.

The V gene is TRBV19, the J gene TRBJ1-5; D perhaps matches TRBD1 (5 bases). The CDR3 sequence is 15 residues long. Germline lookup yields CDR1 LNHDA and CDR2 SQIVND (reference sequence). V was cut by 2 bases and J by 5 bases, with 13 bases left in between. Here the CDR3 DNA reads TGTGCCAGTAGTATATTGAAGGGGTCGCATCAGCCCCAGCATTTT. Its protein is CASSILKGSHQPQHF.

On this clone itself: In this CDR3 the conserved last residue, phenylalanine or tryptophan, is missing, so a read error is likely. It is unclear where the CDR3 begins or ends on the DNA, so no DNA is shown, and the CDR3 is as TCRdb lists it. CDR3 region: CASSVADGTPPDEDS. J is TRBJ2-7 and V is TRBV9; TRBD1, the D gene given by the table, was not confirmed from the DNA. The CDR3 is 15 residues long, counting both termini. Per germline, CDR1 SGDLS and CDR2 YYNGEE.

DNA of the CDR3: TGCGCCAGCAGCCTAGAGGGACAGGGCAACAATGAGCAGTTCTTC. As protein: CASSLEGQGNNEQFF. The J gene is TRBJ2-1, the V gene TRBV4-1; TRBD1 agrees at 9 bases. The trim removed 4 bases at V and 5 bases at J, leaving 6 bases unmatched. The CDR3 is made up of 15 amino acids. Germline loops: CDR1 MGHRA, CDR2 YSYEKL.

CDR3 amino acids: CASSQPGERGSPLHF. DNA of the CDR3: TGCGCCAGCAGCCAACCGGGTGAGCGAGGTTCACCCCTCCACTTT. The rearrangement joins TRBV4-1 to TRBJ1-6; D not certain. The CDR3 is 15 residues long. Deletions cut 2 bases from V and 9 bases from J, with 14 bases between. Looked up from germline, CDR1 is MGHRA and CDR2 is YSYEKL.

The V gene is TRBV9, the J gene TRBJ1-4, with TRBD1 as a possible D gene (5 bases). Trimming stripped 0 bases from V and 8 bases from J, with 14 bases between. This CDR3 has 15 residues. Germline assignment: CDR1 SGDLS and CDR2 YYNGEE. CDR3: CASSVGGGTREKLFF. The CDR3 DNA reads TGTGCCAGCAGCGTAGGGGGAGGGACGAGGGAAAAACTGTTTTTT. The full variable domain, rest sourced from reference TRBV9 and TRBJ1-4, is DSGVTQTPKHLITATGQRVTLRCSPRSGDLSVYWYQQSLDQGLQFLIQYYNGEERAKGNILERFSAQQFPDLHSELNLSSLELGDSALYFCASSVGGGTREKLFFGSGTQLSVL.

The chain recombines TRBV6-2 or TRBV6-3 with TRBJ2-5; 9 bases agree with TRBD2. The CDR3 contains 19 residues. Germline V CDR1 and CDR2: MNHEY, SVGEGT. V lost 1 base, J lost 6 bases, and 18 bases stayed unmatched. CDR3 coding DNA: TGTGCCAGCAGTTACTTAGGCCAGGCGACTAGCGGTCCAGGAAAGACCCAGTACTTC. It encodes CASSYLGQATSGPGKTQYF.

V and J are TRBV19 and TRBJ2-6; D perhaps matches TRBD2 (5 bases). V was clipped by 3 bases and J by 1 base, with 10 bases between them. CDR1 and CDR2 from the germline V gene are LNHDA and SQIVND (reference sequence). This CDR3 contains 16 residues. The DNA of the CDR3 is TGTGCCAGTAGTATCGCGGGTGGTTCTGGGGCCAACGTCCTGACTTTC. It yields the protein CASSIAGGSGANVLTF.

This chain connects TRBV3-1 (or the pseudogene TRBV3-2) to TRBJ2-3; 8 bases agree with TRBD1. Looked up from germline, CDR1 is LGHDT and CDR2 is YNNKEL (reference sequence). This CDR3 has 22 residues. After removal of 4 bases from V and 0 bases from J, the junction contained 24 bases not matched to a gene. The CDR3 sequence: CASSPSPPSRGRIATSTDTQYF. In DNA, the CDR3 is TGTGCCAGCAGCCCCAGTCCCCCCAGCAGGGGGCGAATAGCGACTAGCACAGATACGCAGTATTTT.